This TCR beta chain was captured by sequencing in a study of T cell changes during pregnancy in multiple sclerosis. The CDR3 runs to 14 residues. Germline CDR1 and CDR2: LGHNA and YSLEER. Trimming took off 2 bases at V and 7 bases at J, with 12 bases between the two ends. Method: immunoSEQ multiplex PCR; TCRdb's copy keeps in-frame clones and lacks some. The sample yields 30,000 or so clones, about 90% seen once. The V call is TRBV4-3, the J call TRBJ2-1, with TRBD2 as a possible D gene (5 bases). The TCR was taken from a female donor with multiple sclerosis, enrolled in a pregnancy study. The starting material was CD8+ T cells from peripheral blood mononuclear cells, obtained before pregnancy. In DNA, the CDR3 is TGCGCCAGCAGCCAACCCGACTACGGGAATGAGCAGTTCTTC. As protein: CASSQPDYGNEQFF.